The 12 T cell receptor beta chains below come from one sample, sequenced in a study of shared clonotypes between healthy human individuals. Produced via immunoSEQ multiplex PCR; TCRdb's table is partial and in-frame only. The sample holds fewer than 1 million clones, around 96% seen once. Only CD45RO-negative cells positively selected for CCR7 counted as naive CD8 cells, so terminally differentiated effector memory CD45RA+ cells were excluded. Sequenced material: naive CD8+ T cells sorted from blood. The receptors shown here come from a man between 25 and 39 years old in good health.

This clone has more than one count but fewer than ten. J is TRBJ2-6 and V is TRBV9; D is ambiguous. The V end was cut by 0 bases, the J end by 0 bases, with 13 bases between. The CDR3 contains 18 residues. Germline lookup yields CDR1 SGDLS and CDR2 YYNGEE. In nucleotides, the CDR3 is TGTGCCAGCAGCGTAGTTGTGGGCAGGCTCTCTGGGGCCAACGTCCTGACTTTC. This translates into CASSVVVGRLSGANVLTF. The full variable domain, with the rest looked up from reference TRBV9 and TRBJ2-6, is DSGVTQTPKHLITATGQRVTLRCSPRSGDLSVYWYQQSLDQGLQFLIQYYNGEERAKGNILERFSAQQFPDLHSELNLSSLELGDSALYFCASSVVVGRLSGANVLTFGAGSRLTVL.

The chain carries TRBV6-5 and TRBJ2-7, with D tentatively TRBD1 (6 bases). The CDR3 contains 15 residues. The germline gives CDR1 MNHEY, CDR2 SVGAGI. Trimming pared 1 base from V and 0 bases from J, leaving 10 bases between. The CDR3 region is CASSYFRDNSYEQYF. DNA of the CDR3: TGTGCCAGCAGTTACTTTCGGGACAACTCCTACGAGCAGTACTTC.

The rearrangement joins TRBV7-9 to TRBJ2-1, with 13 bases matching TRBD2. The J segment lost 5 bases and the V segment lost 5 bases, leaving 3 bases of the junction unmatched. Germline V gene sequence: CDR1 SEHNR, CDR2 FQNEAQ (reference sequence). The CDR3 sequence is 15 residues long. CDR3: CASSRGTSGNNEQFF. The DNA for the CDR3 is TGTGCCAGCAGCCGGGGGACTAGCGGGAACAATGAGCAGTTCTTC.

This chain uses TRBV28 with TRBJ2-5, with 11 bases fitting TRBD1. With V trimmed by 6 bases and J by 2 bases, 8 bases remained unmatched. This CDR3 spans 16 amino acids. CDR1 MDHEN and CDR2 SYDVKM come from the germline V gene. The CDR3 here is CASRPIRDRGQETQYF. DNA of the CDR3: TGTGCCAGCAGACCGATCCGGGACAGGGGGCAAGAGACCCAGTACTTC.

The J gene is TRBJ1-5, the V gene TRBV11-2, with D unresolved. Germline loops: CDR1 SGHAT, CDR2 FQNNGV. V dropped 5 bases and J dropped 12 bases, with 11 bases sitting between them. The CDR3 is 11 amino acids. CDR3 residues: CASSHNNVQHF. CDR3 DNA sequence: TGTGCCAGCAGCCACAATAACGTCCAGCATTTT.

This rearrangement joins TRBV27 to TRBJ2-5, with TRBD2 identical over 16 bases. With 5 bases clipped from V and 7 bases from J, the junction kept 4 bases outside the gene matches. This CDR3 has 15 amino acids. Germline CDR1 reads MNHEY; CDR2 reads SMNVEV (reference sequence). The CDR3 reads CASSPGTSGRGTQYF. DNA of the CDR3: TGTGCCAGCAGTCCGGGGACTAGCGGGAGGGGGACCCAGTACTTC.

The V call is TRBV28, the J call TRBJ2-1; 7 bases line up with TRBD2. CDR3 size: 19 residues. Germline assignment: CDR1 MDHEN and CDR2 SYDVKM. J gave up 3 bases and V 4 bases, and 18 bases lay outside the gene matches. The CDR3 bases are TGTGCCAGCAGTTCCTTCGCAACTAGCGATCCCCTCCTCTACAATGAGCAGTTCTTC. It specifies CASSSFATSDPLLYNEQFF.

The chain combines TRBV7-9 with TRBJ1-1, with D possibly TRBD1 on 5 matching bases. From germline, CDR1 is SEHNR and CDR2 FQNEAQ (reference sequence). Trimming took 5 bases from V and 10 from J, leaving 17 bases between them. The CDR3 length is 13 residues. DNA of the CDR3: TGTGCCAGCAGCGAAGGAGGGACCTCATCAGCTTTCTTT. Translating gives CASSEGGTSSAFF.

V gene TRBV5-1 combines with J gene TRBJ2-5; TRBD1 might be the D (6 bases). Germline V gene lookup returns CDR1 SGHRS and CDR2 YFSETQ. Trimming cost V 3 bases and J 1 base, with 16 bases left between them. The CDR3 loop spans 16 amino acids. The CDR3 sequence is CASSSVLGTSQETQYF. The CDR3 region has the DNA TGCGCCAGCAGCTCAGTCCTTGGGACAAGCCAAGAGACCCAGTACTTC.

A single count supports this clone. The rearrangement uses TRBV5-5 and TRBJ2-1; 7 bases are a match to TRBD1. The CDR3 is made up of 15 amino acids. V gave up 4 bases and J gave up 6 bases; unmatched junction bases: 10. Germline assignment: CDR1 SGHKS and CDR2 YYEKEE (reference sequence). The CDR3 DNA follows: TGTGCCAGCAGCATCCGGGACAGTCAGCTCAATGAGCAGTTCTTC. Translating it yields CASSIRDSQLNEQFF. Combining the CDR3 with reference TRBV5-5 and TRBJ2-1 gives the whole variable domain DAGVTQSPTHLIKTRGQQVTLRCSPISGHKSVSWYQQVLGQGPQFIFQYYEKEERGRGNFPDRFSARQFPNYSSELNVNALLLGDSALYLCASSIRDSQLNEQFFGPGTRLTVL.

In regard to this clone: Other nucleotide sequences in the sample specify the same CDR3. This chain links TRBV11-2 with TRBJ2-2; D is unclear. CDR1 and CDR2 from the germline V gene are SGHAT and FQNNGV. This CDR3 contains 14 residues. V gave up 1 base and J gave up 2 bases, with 5 bases separating them. CDR3 in DNA: TGTGCCAGCAGCTTAGGGGCAAACACCGGGGAGCTGTTTTTT. It is translated as CASSLGANTGELFF.

This clone was counted between two and nine times. This chain connects TRBV7-2 to TRBJ2-7, with TRBD1 identical over 7 bases. The germline CDR1 and CDR2 sequences are SGHTA and FQGNSA. The CDR3 is 12 amino acids. Germline trimming cut 4 bases from V and 6 bases from J; bases unmatched to any gene: 3. CDR3 in DNA: TGTGCCAGCAGCTCTTCAGGGGGCGAGCAGTACTTC. This codes for CASSSSGGEQYF.